Listed below are T cell receptor beta chains from one sample, sequenced in a study of OX40 agonist ivuxolimab in advanced cancers. Generated by immunoSEQ multiplex PCR, the TCRdb table keeps only in-frame clones and is missing some. The table shows around 51,000 clones, with around nine tenths occurring only once. This sample comprised CD4+ or CD8+ T cells sorted from blood, obtained in a trial of the OX40 agonist ivuxolimab. Every receptor here comes from an adult with an advanced solid tumor such as melanoma, head and neck, liver or kidney cancer. Both conserved end residues are part of each CDR3. Fields, in order: CDR3 DNA, CDR3 protein, CDR3 length, D gene, V gene, J gene, clone size. D genes are given only for firm matches. Not all rows give a size; the values are once, few, many and, for expanded clones, a class.

cdr3_nt: TGTGCCAGCAGCCCCCGGGGGGGCCTCGGAGAGACCCAGTACTTC
cdr3_aa: CASSPRGGLGETQYF
cdr3_length: 15
d_call: TRBD2
v_call: TRBV7-3
j_call: TRBJ2-5
clone_size: .

cdr3_nt: TGTGCCAGCAGCTTGGCCGGTATAGATGGCTACACCTTC
cdr3_aa: CASSLAGIDGYTF
cdr3_length: 13
d_call: .
v_call: TRBV5-4
j_call: TRBJ1-2
clone_size: .

cdr3_nt: TGCGCCAGCACAAAGGGGGACAGGGGGCTCCTGGTGGAAAAACTGTTTTTT
cdr3_aa: CASTKGDRGLLVEKLFF
cdr3_length: 17
d_call: TRBD1
v_call: TRBV5-1
j_call: TRBJ1-4
clone_size: .

cdr3_nt: TGTGCCATCAGTGAGAGCGGGGGAGATTACAATGAGCAGTTCTTC
cdr3_aa: CAISESGGDYNEQFF
cdr3_length: 15
d_call: TRBD2
v_call: TRBV10-3
j_call: TRBJ2-1
clone_size: .

cdr3_nt: TGTGCCAGCTCAGCCAATGAAAAACTGTTTTTT
cdr3_aa: CASSANEKLFF
cdr3_length: 11
d_call: .
v_call: TRBV18
j_call: TRBJ1-4
clone_size: .

cdr3_nt: TGTGCCATCAGTGGCAACACGACGTACCAAGAGACCCAGTACTTC
cdr3_aa: CAISGNTTYQETQYF
cdr3_length: 15
d_call: .
v_call: TRBV10-3
j_call: TRBJ2-5
clone_size: .

cdr3_nt: TGTGCCAGCATGCCCTCACAGGGGGCCTACGAGCAGTACTTC
cdr3_aa: CASMPSQGAYEQYF
cdr3_length: 14
d_call: TRBD1
v_call: TRBV11-2
j_call: TRBJ2-7
clone_size: once

cdr3_nt: TGCAGTGCGGCCGGGCTAGCGGGGCAGTTCTTC
cdr3_aa: CSAAGLAGQFF
cdr3_length: 11
d_call: TRBD2
v_call: TRBV20-1
j_call: TRBJ2-1
clone_size: .

cdr3_nt: TGTGCCAGCAGCTTGTTCGGACCCTATCAGCCCCAGCATTTT
cdr3_aa: CASSLFGPYQPQHF
cdr3_length: 14
d_call: .
v_call: TRBV5-5
j_call: TRBJ1-5
clone_size: few

cdr3_nt: TGTGCCTGGGGTAGGAACTCTGGGGCCAACGTCCTGACTTTC
cdr3_aa: CAWGRNSGANVLTF
cdr3_length: 14
d_call: .
v_call: TRBV30
j_call: TRBJ2-6
clone_size: .

cdr3_nt: TGTGCCAGCAGCGACCGCTACAATGAGCAGTTCTTC
cdr3_aa: CASSDRYNEQFF
cdr3_length: 12
d_call: .
v_call: TRBV7-8
j_call: TRBJ2-1
clone_size: .

cdr3_nt: TGTGCCAGCAGCTTAACGGGGGGCACCGGGGAGCTGTTTTTT
cdr3_aa: CASSLTGGTGELFF
cdr3_length: 14
d_call: .
v_call: TRBV7-3
j_call: TRBJ2-2
clone_size: .

cdr3_nt: TGTGCCAGCACAAGCAGGGTGTACAATCAGCCCCAGCATTTT
cdr3_aa: CASTSRVYNQPQHF
cdr3_length: 14
d_call: .
v_call: TRBV5-6
j_call: TRBJ1-5
clone_size: .

cdr3_nt: TGTGCCAGCAGCTCCTTTAATGGAGCCTCCAATGAGCAGTTCTTC
cdr3_aa: CASSSFNGASNEQFF
cdr3_length: 15
d_call: .
v_call: TRBV7-3
j_call: TRBJ2-1
clone_size: .

cdr3_nt: TGTGCCACGGGGGCCAGGAATGAGCAGTTCTTC
cdr3_aa: CATGARNEQFF
cdr3_length: 11
d_call: .
v_call: TRBV19
j_call: TRBJ2-1
clone_size: .

cdr3_nt: TGTGCCAGCAGCTTACTCGACAGGGAGGCCGAGCAGTACTTC
cdr3_aa: CASSLLDREAEQYF
cdr3_length: 14
d_call: .
v_call: TRBV7-9
j_call: TRBJ2-7
clone_size: .

cdr3_nt: TGTGCCAGTAGTATAGGGCTAGGGATCTCCGAGCAGTACTTC
cdr3_aa: CASSIGLGISEQYF
cdr3_length: 14
d_call: .
v_call: TRBV19
j_call: TRBJ2-7
clone_size: .

cdr3_nt: TGCGCCAGCAGCTTGACAGGGTCGGTAAACATTCAGTACTTC
cdr3_aa: CASSLTGSVNIQYF
cdr3_length: 14
d_call: .
v_call: TRBV5-1
j_call: TRBJ2-4
clone_size: .

cdr3_nt: TGTGCCAGCAGCTTATCAGGGGGAGAGACCCAGTACTTC
cdr3_aa: CASSLSGGETQYF
cdr3_length: 13
d_call: TRBD1
v_call: TRBV7-3
j_call: TRBJ2-5
clone_size: .

cdr3_nt: TGTGCCAGCATCCCGGCAGGTTGGGAAAAACTGTTTTTT
cdr3_aa: CASIPAGWEKLFF
cdr3_length: 13
d_call: .
v_call: TRBV2
j_call: TRBJ1-4
clone_size: .

cdr3_nt: TGCGCCAGCAGCGTGACAGGGAGGAACACTGAAGCTTTCTTT
cdr3_aa: CASSVTGRNTEAFF
cdr3_length: 14
d_call: TRBD1
v_call: TRBV5-1
j_call: TRBJ1-1
clone_size: once

cdr3_nt: TGTGCCAGCTCACCACGCGGGTACGACACTGAAGCTTTCTTT
cdr3_aa: CASSPRGYDTEAFF
cdr3_length: 14
d_call: .
v_call: TRBV18
j_call: TRBJ1-1
clone_size: .

cdr3_nt: TGTGCCAGTAGTATGGTTGGGGTAGCAGCCGTAGATACGCAGTATTTT
cdr3_aa: CASSMVGVAAVDTQYF
cdr3_length: 16
d_call: .
v_call: TRBV19
j_call: TRBJ2-3
clone_size: .

cdr3_nt: TGCAGCGTTGAAGGGACAGGGGGCGTTCGGGGCTACACCTTC
cdr3_aa: CSVEGTGGVRGYTF
cdr3_length: 14
d_call: TRBD1
v_call: TRBV29-1
j_call: TRBJ1-2
clone_size: .

cdr3_nt: TGTGCCAGCAGGCCAACAACCGGGACAAACGAAGAGACCCAGTACTTC
cdr3_aa: CASRPTTGTNEETQYF
cdr3_length: 16
d_call: .
v_call: TRBV7-8
j_call: TRBJ2-5
clone_size: .

cdr3_nt: TGTGCCAGCAGTGAAAGAGGCAGGGGGAATGAGCAGTTCTTC
cdr3_aa: CASSERGRGNEQFF
cdr3_length: 14
d_call: TRBD1
v_call: TRBV6-1
j_call: TRBJ2-1
clone_size: .

cdr3_nt: TGTGCCAGCAGCTTTTACCGGGCGATGGACTATGGCTACACCTTC
cdr3_aa: CASSFYRAMDYGYTF
cdr3_length: 15
d_call: .
v_call: TRBV5-6
j_call: TRBJ1-2
clone_size: .

cdr3_nt: TGTGCCAGCAGTGGGGGACAGGGGGTTGCCGATACGCAGTATTTT
cdr3_aa: CASSGGQGVADTQYF
cdr3_length: 15
d_call: TRBD1
v_call: TRBV2
j_call: TRBJ2-3
clone_size: .

cdr3_nt: TGTGCCAGCAGCGTAGCCGTAGACTATAATTCACCCCTCCACTTT
cdr3_aa: CASSVAVDYNSPLHF
cdr3_length: 15
d_call: .
v_call: TRBV9
j_call: TRBJ1-6
clone_size: once

cdr3_nt: TGTGCCAGCTCACCAACTAGCGGGAGTTACAATGAGCAGTTCTTC
cdr3_aa: CASSPTSGSYNEQFF
cdr3_length: 15
d_call: TRBD2
v_call: TRBV18
j_call: TRBJ2-1
clone_size: .

cdr3_nt: TGTGCCAGCAGCGTAGGAACATCACAGGGATCCGAGCAGTACTTC
cdr3_aa: CASSVGTSQGSEQYF
cdr3_length: 15
d_call: .
v_call: TRBV9
j_call: TRBJ2-7
clone_size: .

cdr3_nt: TGTGCCAGCAGCTTCCGGCGGGACAGGGACTCCCGCTATGGCTACACCTTC
cdr3_aa: CASSFRRDRDSRYGYTF
cdr3_length: 17
d_call: TRBD1
v_call: TRBV7-8
j_call: TRBJ1-2
clone_size: .

cdr3_nt: TGCGCCAGCTTTGAAGGCAGGAGGACGGCTGTTAATGAGCAGTTCTTC
cdr3_aa: CASFEGRRTAVNEQFF
cdr3_length: 16
d_call: .
v_call: TRBV5-1
j_call: TRBJ2-1
clone_size: few

cdr3_nt: TGTGCCAGCTCACCTGGGGCCTCTGGGGCCAACGTCCTGACTTTC
cdr3_aa: CASSPGASGANVLTF
cdr3_length: 15
d_call: .
v_call: TRBV18
j_call: TRBJ2-6
clone_size: .

cdr3_nt: TGTGCCAGCAGCTTGGTGGCAGTTATAGATACGCAGTATTTT
cdr3_aa: CASSLVAVIDTQYF
cdr3_length: 14
d_call: .
v_call: TRBV5-6
j_call: TRBJ2-3
clone_size: .

cdr3_nt: TGTGCCAGCAGTTTTGGACAACAAACCAGGACCGAAAAACTGTTTTTT
cdr3_aa: CASSFGQQTRTEKLFF
cdr3_length: 16
d_call: .
v_call: TRBV27
j_call: TRBJ1-4
clone_size: once

cdr3_nt: TGTGCCAGCAGCTTACAGGAGATGCGACGAACCGGGGAGCTGTTTTTT
cdr3_aa: CASSLQEMRRTGELFF
cdr3_length: 16
d_call: .
v_call: TRBV5-4
j_call: TRBJ2-2
clone_size: .

cdr3_nt: TGCGCCAGCAGTGATGGTCTCTACGAGCAGTACTTC
cdr3_aa: CASSDGLYEQYF
cdr3_length: 12
d_call: .
v_call: TRBV10-1
j_call: TRBJ2-7
clone_size: once

cdr3_nt: TGTGCCTGGAGTGTTGGTCAGAACAACTATGGCTACACCTTC
cdr3_aa: CAWSVGQNNYGYTF
cdr3_length: 14
d_call: .
v_call: TRBV30
j_call: TRBJ1-2
clone_size: .

cdr3_nt: TGTGCTAGTGCGCTAGCGGGGGGGGATGAGCAGTTCTTC
cdr3_aa: CASALAGGDEQFF
cdr3_length: 13
d_call: TRBD2
v_call: TRBV12-5
j_call: TRBJ2-1
clone_size: .

cdr3_nt: TGTGCCAGCAGCGGGGGGATACCTTACACAGATACGCAGTATTTT
cdr3_aa: CASSGGIPYTDTQYF
cdr3_length: 15
d_call: .
v_call: TRBV7-3
j_call: TRBJ2-3
clone_size: .

cdr3_nt: TGTGCCAGCAGCCCAGGGTTCACTGAAGCTTTCTTT
cdr3_aa: CASSPGFTEAFF
cdr3_length: 12
d_call: .
v_call: TRBV7-3
j_call: TRBJ1-1
clone_size: .

cdr3_nt: TGTGCCATCAGGGAGGGGACAGGGCAAGGGGGGTTCTTC
cdr3_aa: CAIREGTGQGGFF
cdr3_length: 13
d_call: TRBD1
v_call: TRBV10-3
j_call: TRBJ2-1
clone_size: once

cdr3_nt: TGTGCCAGCAAGCACAGGGGCTCTGGAAACACCATATATTTT
cdr3_aa: CASKHRGSGNTIYF
cdr3_length: 14
d_call: TRBD1
v_call: TRBV5-6
j_call: TRBJ1-3
clone_size: .

cdr3_nt: TGTGCCTGGACTGCTGGGGCCAACGTCCTGACTTTC
cdr3_aa: CAWTAGANVLTF
cdr3_length: 12
d_call: .
v_call: TRBV30
j_call: TRBJ2-6
clone_size: once

cdr3_nt: TGTGCCAGCACCTCAACTAATGAAAAACTGTTTTTT
cdr3_aa: CASTSTNEKLFF
cdr3_length: 12
d_call: .
v_call: TRBV27
j_call: TRBJ1-4
clone_size: .

cdr3_nt: TGCGCCAGCAGTGAGGACAGGACCTATGGCTACACCTTC
cdr3_aa: CASSEDRTYGYTF
cdr3_length: 13
d_call: .
v_call: TRBV10-1
j_call: TRBJ1-2
clone_size: .

cdr3_nt: TGTGCCAGCAGGGGGTGGGATACGCAGTATTTT
cdr3_aa: CASRGWDTQYF
cdr3_length: 11
d_call: .
v_call: TRBV6-5
j_call: TRBJ2-3
clone_size: .

cdr3_nt: TGTGCCAGCAGCTTAATGGTTTTCGAGACCCAGTACTTC
cdr3_aa: CASSLMVFETQYF
cdr3_length: 13
d_call: .
v_call: TRBV7-2
j_call: TRBJ2-5
clone_size: .

cdr3_nt: TGTGCCAGCTCCCTTCTCGGATCGGACACCATATATTTT
cdr3_aa: CASSLLGSDTIYF
cdr3_length: 13
d_call: .
v_call: TRBV18
j_call: TRBJ1-3
clone_size: .

cdr3_nt: TGTGCCACCGGGACAGGGTACGAAAAACTGTTTTTT
cdr3_aa: CATGTGYEKLFF
cdr3_length: 12
d_call: TRBD1
v_call: TRBV19
j_call: TRBJ1-4
clone_size: once

cdr3_nt: TGCGCCAGCAGTTCGAGGCAGGGGGGTGAAAAACTGTTTTTT
cdr3_aa: CASSSRQGGEKLFF
cdr3_length: 14
d_call: TRBD1
v_call: TRBV5-1
j_call: TRBJ1-4
clone_size: once

cdr3_nt: TGTGCCAGCAGCTTAACGGTGGGCGGACCAAATGAAAAACTGTTTTTT
cdr3_aa: CASSLTVGGPNEKLFF
cdr3_length: 16
d_call: .
v_call: TRBV7-9
j_call: TRBJ1-4
clone_size: .

cdr3_nt: TGTGCCTGGAGTGGTTTTGGGGGACGGGACCAAGAGACCCAGTACTTC
cdr3_aa: CAWSGFGGRDQETQYF
cdr3_length: 16
d_call: .
v_call: TRBV30
j_call: TRBJ2-5
clone_size: .

cdr3_nt: TGTGCCTGGAGTGGAGACCGGGGCTCTGAAGCTTTCTTT
cdr3_aa: CAWSGDRGSEAFF
cdr3_length: 13
d_call: .
v_call: TRBV30
j_call: TRBJ1-1
clone_size: .

cdr3_nt: TGTGCCAGCCTTGCTCGGGGACAGCATAATTCACCCCTCCACTTT
cdr3_aa: CASLARGQHNSPLHF
cdr3_length: 15
d_call: TRBD1
v_call: TRBV28
j_call: TRBJ1-6
clone_size: once